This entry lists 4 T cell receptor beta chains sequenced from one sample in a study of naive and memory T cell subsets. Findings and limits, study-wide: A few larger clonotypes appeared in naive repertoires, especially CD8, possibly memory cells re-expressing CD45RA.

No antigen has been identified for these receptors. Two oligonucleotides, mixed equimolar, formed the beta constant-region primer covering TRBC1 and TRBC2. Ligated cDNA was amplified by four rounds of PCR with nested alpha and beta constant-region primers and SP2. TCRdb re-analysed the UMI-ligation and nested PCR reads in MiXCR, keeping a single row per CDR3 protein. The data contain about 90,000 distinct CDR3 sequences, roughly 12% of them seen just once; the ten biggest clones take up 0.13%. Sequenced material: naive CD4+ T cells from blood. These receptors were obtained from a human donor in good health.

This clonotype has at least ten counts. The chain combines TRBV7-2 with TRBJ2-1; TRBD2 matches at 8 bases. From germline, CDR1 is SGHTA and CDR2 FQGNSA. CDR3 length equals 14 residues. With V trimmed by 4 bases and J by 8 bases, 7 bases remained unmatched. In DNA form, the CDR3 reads TGTGCCAGCAGCTCTCAGCGGCGGGGGGATGAGCAGTTCTTC. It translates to CASSSQRRGDEQFF.

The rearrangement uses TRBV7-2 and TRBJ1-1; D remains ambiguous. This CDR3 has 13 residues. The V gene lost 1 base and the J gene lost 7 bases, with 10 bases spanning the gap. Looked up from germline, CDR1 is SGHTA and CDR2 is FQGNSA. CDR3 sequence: CASSLDPVGEAFF. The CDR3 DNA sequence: TGTGCCAGCAGCTTAGATCCGGTCGGTGAAGCTTTCTTT.

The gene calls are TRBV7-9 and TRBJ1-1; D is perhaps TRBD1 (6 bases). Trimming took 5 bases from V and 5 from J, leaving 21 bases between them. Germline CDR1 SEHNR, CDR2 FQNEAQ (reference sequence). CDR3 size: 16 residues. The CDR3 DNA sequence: TGTGCCAGCAGCCAGACGAGGGGGGTGGCTTCGACTGAAGCTTTCTTT. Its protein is CASSQTRGVASTEAFF.

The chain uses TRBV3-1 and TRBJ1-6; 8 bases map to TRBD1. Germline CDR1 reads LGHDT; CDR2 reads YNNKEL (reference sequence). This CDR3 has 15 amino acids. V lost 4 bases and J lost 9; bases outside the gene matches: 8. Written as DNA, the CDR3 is TGTGCCAGCAGCCGAATGGACAGGGAAGGTTCACCCCTCCACTTT. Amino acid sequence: CASSRMDREGSPLHF.